Listed below are T cell receptor beta chains from one sample, sequenced in a study of blood T cell repertoires in COVID-19. The method was immunoSEQ multiplex PCR; TCRdb's version includes in-frame clones alone and lacks a portion of them. Of about 360,000 clones detected, approximately 80% appear once; the ten largest clones hold roughly 1.1%. The sample consisted of peripheral blood. The receptors were sampled from a human donor with acute or convalescent COVID-19. The donor label of this sample is uncertain. The CDR3 runs from the conserved cysteine through the conserved F or W.

J,V,CDR3
TRBJ1-1,TRBV11-2,CASSLATGGGTEAFF
TRBJ2-5,TRBV6-1,CASSEGKTGQETQYF
TRBJ1-2,TRBV11-2,CASTFGGTNYGYTF
TRBJ2-2,TRBV2,CASSGIRGSGELFF
TRBJ2-3,TRBV2,CASKGHSTDTQYF
TRBJ2-1,TRBV10-3,CAISIQIHNEQFF
TRBJ2-4,TRBV7-6,CASSPGLAGPRAKNIQYF
TRBJ1-5,TRBV12-3/TRBV12-4,CASSTGYQPQHF
TRBJ1-1,TRBV30,CAWIAGKAFF
TRBJ1-1,TRBV5-1,CASTTLYEAFF
TRBJ2-7,TRBV19,CASSILSGAYEQYF
TRBJ2-1,TRBV5-5,CASTSGTGATNPNEQFF
TRBJ1-2,TRBV5-6,CASSLFGSGAGGMYGYTF
TRBJ2-1,TRBV6-5,CASRTGGFNEQFF
TRBJ2-5,TRBV14,CASSYAGADQETQYF
TRBJ2-1,TRBV7-9,CASSSFPLGTSGVNEQFF
TRBJ2-1,TRBV4-2,CASSQDELAGYNEQFF
TRBJ2-1,TRBV5-1,CASSLSGGASNEQFF
TRBJ2-1,TRBV24-1,CATSDFRNNEQFF
TRBJ2-7,TRBV7-2,CASSLGGLYEQYF
TRBJ2-2,TRBV5-6,CASSFFPQGAGTGELFF
TRBJ1-6,TRBV6-2/TRBV6-3,CASSWTTGTDNSPLHF
TRBJ2-2,TRBV7-8,CASSPTIGIPLTGELFF
TRBJ1-3,TRBV29-1,CSATGSSGNTIYF
TRBJ1-4,TRBV4-1,CASSQEIDAVLEKLFF
TRBJ1-2,TRBV28,CASRPTGGVHYGYTF
TRBJ1-2,TRBV5-6,CASSLGGGYTF
TRBJ1-5,TRBV6-2/TRBV6-3,CASSRGGSNQPQHF
TRBJ2-1,TRBV5-1,CASSLYPGTDYNEQFF
TRBJ1-5,TRBV6-6,CASSYQGAGNQPQHF
TRBJ2-5,TRBV3-1/TRBV3-2,CASSQDPSRLAGEETQYF
TRBJ1-6,TRBV5-1,CASQGLSGGSPLHF
TRBJ2-1,TRBV28,CASSLTSGGAAEQFF
TRBJ2-7,TRBV28,CASSLRYEQYF
TRBJ2-1,TRBV5-1,CASSWGQGWNEQFF
TRBJ2-2,TRBV11-2,CASSPQAGVGTGELFF
TRBJ1-1,TRBV20-1,CSAPVGGGAFF
TRBJ2-7,TRBV11-2,CASSLVSGVGYEQYF
TRBJ2-2,TRBV5-6,CASSPQLRRAGWDTGELFF
TRBJ1-6,TRBV18,CASSRQDNYSPLHF
TRBJ1-6,TRBV18,CASSPEQQGRYNSPLHF
TRBJ1-1,TRBV29-1,CSVADTEAFF
TRBJ1-1,TRBV3-1/TRBV3-2,CASSPGLNTEAFF
TRBJ2-5,TRBV12-3/TRBV12-4,CASSLAGGTQYF
TRBJ1-1,TRBV30,CAWSGTPNTEAFF
TRBJ2-4,TRBV3-1/TRBV3-2,CASSPPAGGVNIQYF
TRBJ1-2,TRBV5-1,CASSLEGGMVGYTF
TRBJ2-1,TRBV6-6,CASSPGTFRDYNEQFF
TRBJ1-2,TRBV5-5,CASSWGDRGRNYGYTF
TRBJ1-2,TRBV14,CASSRNDRAGGYTF
TRBJ2-7,TRBV3-1/TRBV3-2,CASSQDSFGTGAFGQYF
TRBJ2-1,TRBV18,CASSSPVGGRRNEQFF
TRBJ1-6,TRBV6-1,CASSESPGQHTLPLHF
TRBJ2-1,TRBV4-1,CASSQRLSGPLGGLGSYNEQFF
TRBJ1-1,TRBV12-3/TRBV12-4,CASSLVGTGEAFF
TRBJ1-3,TRBV30,CAWSVQGGNTIYF
TRBJ1-3,TRBV2,CASRTRTDLTSGNTIYF
TRBJ2-3,TRBV5-6,CASSLASGLSTDTQYF
TRBJ1-2,TRBV20-1,CSASLLGQANYGYTF
TRBJ2-3,TRBV3-1/TRBV3-2,CASSQESGRVADTQYF